Listed here are 6 T cell receptor beta chains from one sample, sequenced in a study of a mutant IDH1 vaccine in newly diagnosed glioma (dated by TCRdb to the early 2020s). The library was obtained by the immunoSEQ multiplex PCR assay. The source is immuneACCESS, and TCRdb retained only in-frame sequences with V and J called. Part of the clones is not carried over; for the studies checked, unresolved V genes explain less than half of this, and the remainder is unexplained. This sample is represented by about 69,000 clones; around 85% of them were singletons. The ten largest clonotypes hold 2.9% of the sample. In light of the paper, this sample's time point label describes: baseline, week 1 (first vaccination visit). Taken with the paper, the label for treatment or condition translates to: pre-vaccination baseline after standard-of-care therapy. Sequences were derived from PBMCs, sampled from a glioma patient treated with radiotherapy, temozolomide or both. The receptors here all came from a man aged 30 to 39 with glioma.

The J gene is TRBJ1-2, the V gene TRBV4-1; possibly TRBD1 for D (5 bases). Germline CDR1 reads MGHRA; CDR2 reads YSYEKL. The CDR3 covers 16 residues. Trimming left V 0 bases short and J 4 bases short, with 15 bases between. The CDR3: CASSQESSGGTYGYTF. CDR3 coding DNA: TGCGCCAGCAGCCAAGAGAGCTCAGGTGGGACCTATGGCTACACCTTC.

This clone was seen just once. The chain uses TRBV6-6 and TRBJ1-3; D not certain. Trimming pared 1 base from V and 3 bases from J, leaving 13 bases between. The CDR3 runs 16 residues. The germline gives CDR1 MNHNY, CDR2 SVGAGI (reference sequence). The CDR3 loop is CASSYFTDSNGNTIYF. The CDR3, as DNA: TGTGCCAGCAGTTACTTCACGGATTCTAATGGAAACACCATATATTTT.

This clone appeared once. The chain combines TRBV2 with TRBJ1-2; D is possibly TRBD1 (5 bases). The CDR3 length is 14 residues. The V gene lost 6 bases and the J gene lost 8 bases, with 19 bases spanning the gap. Germline V lookup: CDR1 SNHLY, CDR2 FYNNEI. CDR3: CASSPGTAPSGYTF. The CDR3 nucleotides read TGTGCCAGCAGCCCCGGGACTGCGCCCTCCGGCTACACCTTC.

The sample holds a few counts of this clone. V is TRBV5-1 and J is TRBJ2-5; D possibly uses TRBD1 or TRBD2 (5 bases each). The CDR3 length is 14 residues. V lost 0 bases, J lost 4 bases, and 10 bases lay in between. Germline loops: CDR1 SGHRS, CDR2 YFSETQ. The CDR3 DNA reads TGCGCCAGCAGCTTGGGAGGGGTCGTAGAGACCCAGTACTTC. Translated, it gives CASSLGGVVETQYF.

In its sample, this clone was seen a few times. The gene calls are TRBV4-1 and TRBJ1-1; D is possibly TRBD1 (6 bases). The V end lost 1 base, the J end lost 1 base, and 10 bases lay between the germline ends. Looked up from germline, CDR1 is MGHRA and CDR2 is YSYEKL. CDR3 size: 15 residues. The CDR3 sequence is CASSQVEGGNTEAFF. The CDR3 DNA sequence: TGCGCCAGCAGCCAAGTGGAGGGGGGGAACACTGAAGCTTTCTTT.

The chain joins TRBV28 to TRBJ1-3; tentatively, D is TRBD1 (6 bases). Trimming shortened V by 5 bases and J by 3 bases, and 17 bases separated the two germline ends. Germline V lookup: CDR1 MDHEN, CDR2 SYDVKM. The CDR3 is made up of 16 amino acids. CDR3 protein: CASSLPRGAGGNTIYF. The CDR3 DNA follows: TGTGCCAGCAGTCTCCCCCGGGGGGCTGGTGGAAACACCATATATTTT.